This T cell receptor (beta chain) is drawn from a study of cytomegalovirus exposure and HLA in healthy donors (dated by TCRdb to 2016 to 2017). Looking at the study overall: According to an earlier analysis of 587 of the donors, roughly 180 million T cells yielded roughly 110 million unique TCR beta sequences and less than 300 Gb of sequence data. An early release covering about 600 HLA-typed donors comprised about 300 gigabases of sequencing data and 85 million to 100 million unique TCR sequences. Among the roughly 400 genotyped donors, approximately 82% belonged to the genetic ancestry cluster associated with self-reported Caucasian donors. The study aimed to test whether cataloging public T cell receptors could reveal signatures of past pathogen exposure. The study profiled the T cell repertoires of about 640 subjects by immunosequencing and related them to cytomegalovirus serostatus. Along with the roughly 700-subject first cohort, a separate validation cohort of 120 different subjects was used. High-throughput TCR immunosequencing, statistical association of individual TCRs with disease status, and machine learning were combined to predict cytomegalovirus infection status. A later analysis re-analyzed previously published TCR beta repertoires from 666 donors and added high-resolution HLA genotyping to study TCR occurrence patterns. Rather than drawing on any new phenotypic data, the later analysis identified candidate immune exposures from TCR beta sequences and the way those sequences occurred across donors. An earlier analysis of some 500 of the donors used high-throughput TCR beta sequencing to judge whether each TCR beta V gene segment behaved as functional or pseudogenic. Alongside the repertoire data, information on donor age, sex, ethnicity and CMV serostatus was compiled. A later genetic analysis used genome-wide SNP genotypes for about 60% of the roughly 700 donors, treating that subset as a discovery cohort. All discovery cohort repertoires had been generated using a single sequencing platform. Class I and class II HLA loci were covered by the typing at four-digit resolution. The number of typed donors differed by locus: 629-630 for A, B, C, DRB1 and DQB1; 500 to 550 for DQA1; 606 for DPA1; and some 450 for DPB1. Four to six DR-DQ haplotypes were handled as single units for association and clustering, since linkage in the cohort was strong. On average, 235,054 unique TCR beta nucleotide sequences were sequenced per donor among about 400 genotyped donors of the cohort, with roughly 18% of those sequences being non-productive.

Libraries came from the immunoSEQ multiplex PCR assay. The multiplex PCR relied on a mix of 60 forward primers for TCR Vbeta segments and 13 reverse primers for TCR Jbeta segments. The CDR3 region of rearranged TCR beta genes was amplified from genomic DNA by a multiplex PCR assay. Amplified TCR beta libraries were sequenced as 87-base-pair reads on the Illumina HiSeq System. The authors processed their data as follows. In a later analysis, 80 million or so unique TCR beta chains were counted across the approximately 670 repertoires, and approximately 11 million of these chains were shared by at least two donors. To remove PCR and sequencing errors, raw reads were error-corrected and collapsed into unique sequences using a nearest-neighbor algorithm that merged closely related sequences. To assign V, D and J gene segments, CDR3 sequences were aligned to IMGT reference sequences. For a sequence to be retained, a match of at least six nucleotides to both a V gene segment and a J gene segment was required. Rearrangements were classified as productive when the CDR3 lacked stop codons and remained in frame with V and J, and all other rearrangements were classified as non-productive. CDR3 was defined according to IMGT convention as the region running from the second conserved V-encoded cysteine to the conserved J-encoded phenylalanine. The earlier analysis of 550 to 650 of the donors excluded any sequence lacking an unambiguous match to a single V gene segment. An earlier analysis of some 500 of the donors classified V segments as functional when productive rearrangements were above 56.7% and as segregating when the standard deviation between donors was above 5%. A statistical classification framework was built for diagnosing cytomegalovirus status from the catalog of TCR beta chain sequences. A later analysis assigned V and J genes by comparing TCR nucleotide sequences with IMGT/GENE-DB human TR gene sequences. In a later analysis, CDR3 sequences and most-parsimonious VDJ recombination scenarios were assigned using the TCRdist pipeline. A later analysis defined each TCR beta chain by its CDR3 amino acid sequence plus V-gene family, and excluded reads lacking a unique V-gene family. A later analysis removed 550 to 700 highly shared, low-generation-probability nucleotide sequences to deal with suspected cross-contamination and a sequencing artifact. In a later analysis, a clonal expansion index for each public chain was calculated from normalized within-repertoire ranks of inferred template counts. In a later analysis, generation probabilities were computed using a VDJ recombination model fitted to out-of-frame rearrangements, and the results were checked against IGoR. Hypergeometric tests were used in a later analysis to score TCR-TCR, TCR-HLA and TCR-CMV co-occurrence, with a repertoire-size bias correction applied to the TCR pairs. False discovery rates were estimated in a later analysis by permuting HLA or CMV assignments 20 times. In a later analysis, co-occurring TCRs were grouped using DBSCAN, with TCRdist sequence similarity added in when clustering inside HLA-allele-positive subsets. Co-occurrence clustering excluded repertoires with fewer than 30,000 or more than 120,000 public chains, plus five with anomalous nucleotide sharing. TCRdb mirrors the immuneACCESS table, restricted to in-frame sequences. Some clones are absent from its copies; in checked studies, under half trace to an unresolved V gene, and the reason for the others is unknown. D and trimming were read from the DNA, whereas the V and J calls and clone size are those reported in that table. A total of over 95,000 clones appear in this sample, roughly four fifths of them only once. In total, the top ten clones hold approximately 2.7% of the sample.

Inclusive of the bounding cysteine and phenylalanine, the CDR3 is 14 residues long. Only the CDR3 region is kept as DNA, spanning 42 bases read in frame from base 1. V is shortened by 1 base, J by 2 bases, and the region joining them spans 6 bases. CDR1 and CDR2 were assigned from the germline V gene as MNHNS and SASEGT. Points the paper makes about the study in general: A later genetic analysis associated a missense DCLRE1C variant with V-gene and J-gene trimming of TCR beta chains, and an independent cohort replicated the association. Correlated functional status among segregating V segments might reflect linkage disequilibrium, but an unknown experimental factor could not be ruled out. CMV serostatus was the only immune exposure information available for the cohort. In a later analysis, the rate of TCR association differed among HLA loci, with DRB1 alleles having the most associated TCRs and HLA-C alleles having the fewest. A further reported finding was that TCR beta sequences accurately predicted the HLA-A and HLA-B alleles for most subjects in the first cohort. HLA typing was unavailable for some donors at each locus, so association tests used only the typed subset. Most CMV-associated TCR beta chains appeared to be HLA-restricted in a later analysis, and the HLA associations seemed to be driven largely by CMV exposure. The classifier was reported to diagnose cytomegalovirus status with high specificity and sensitivity in both the original cohort and the validation cohort. The study listed 150 to 200 TCR beta chains as associated with cytomegalovirus. Roughly uniform sequencing depth across donors was assumed in presence/absence analyses, although this assumption may not hold. In a later genetic analysis, fewer N-insertions in productive TCRs were reported among donors in an Asian-associated ancestry cluster than the roughly 700-donor mean. In vitro tests confirmed that a few of the cytomegalovirus-associated TCR beta chains recognize cytomegalovirus antigens. Broadly in line with IMGT annotations, most TCR beta V segments showed up in productive rearrangements about 87% or about 30% of the time in an earlier analysis of some 590 of the donors. The 87-base-pair reads could not distinguish some IMGT-functional V segments, including TRBV6-2 and TRBV6-3, so those segments were excluded. According to the authors, the approach could potentially be generalized to other disease states and immunological phenotypes. In a later analysis, HLA-associated TCR beta chains were found to be more clonally expanded and to have lower generation probabilities than equally common non-associated chains. About 17 rarely observed V segments, including chromosome 9 orphons, were excluded from the earlier analysis of some 590 of the donors because counts were too low. A later analysis reported that several top co-occurrence clusters appeared linked to parvovirus B19, influenza, CMV and Epstein-Barr virus. When HLA alleles, especially DR and DQ, strongly co-occurred, attributing TCR associations to individual alleles was difficult. While some public TCRs were present in many individuals, most TCR sequences turned up only very rarely across donors. In a later analysis, around 17,000 TCR beta sequences were associated with specific HLA alleles at a false discovery rate of 0.05. Only TCR beta chains were sequenced in this cohort, and the absence of alpha or paired-chain data limited detectable features. A cluster of highly shared sequence variants was judged likely to represent a technical artifact of the sequencing pipeline.

The cohort was made up of about 670 healthy bone marrow donors. All cohort members were sampled while nominally healthy, although unrecorded immune exposures were likely present. The donor tested CMV seronegative and was one of the 352 seronegative cohort members. Each donor provided a peripheral blood sample, and peripheral blood mononuclear cells were used for TCR beta sequencing. Genomic DNA was extracted from the blood cell samples with the Qiagen DNeasy Blood Extraction Kit. As for this clone: The antigen it recognizes is unknown. Base qualities are not provided; no much larger clone lies one nucleotide away.

The material sequenced was PBMCs. This TCR was sampled from a woman aged 18-35 years in good health and CMV-seronegative. The chain joins TRBV6-1 to TRBJ1-5, with a weak D call of TRBD1 (6 bases match). The base sequence is TGTGCCAGCAGTGAAGGGACAGGCAATCAGCCCCAGCATTTT. It translates as CASSEGTGNQPQHF.